This TCR beta chain was obtained from a study of Ad26.COV2.S vaccination and SARS-CoV-2 variants. Study overall: Ad26.COV2.S was injected intramuscularly once or twice, 56 days apart. Study-level findings and limits: There was a possibility that the TCR breadth and depth analyses underestimated total T cell responses. Placebo recipients trailed vaccine recipients in spike-specific TCR breadth.

Treatment meaning: roughly 18 received Ad26.COV2.S at low or high dose, single or two shots; 5 received placebo; per-sample allocation not given. Vaccine and placebo recipients were sampled on day 63 after the first injection. This person who donated was an adult of 18-55 years in Boston. Trimming removed 2 bases at V and 3 bases at J, with 16 bases between. Germline V lookup: CDR1 SGHVS, CDR2 FQNEAQ. This CDR3 region has 17 residues. This clone was observed a handful of times. Its antigen is not identified. Produced via immunoSEQ multiplex PCR; TCRdb's table is partial and in-frame only. The sample holds 440,000 or so clones, 92% seen once.

The sample here was peripheral blood, taken in a trial of Ad26.COV2.S vaccine versus placebo. This receptor was taken from a person aged 18-65 years who received the Ad26.COV2.S COVID-19 vaccine or a placebo. V and J are TRBV7-8 and TRBJ2-2; no firm D call. CDR3 sequence (DNA): TGTGCCAGCAGCTTACGGTTACCCACGTGGGACACCGGGGAGCTGTTTTTT. Translating it yields CASSLRLPTWDTGELFF.